Listed below are T cell receptor beta chains from one sample, sequenced in a study of OX40 agonist ivuxolimab in advanced cancers. Clones were sequenced by immunoSEQ multiplex PCR, and TCRdb holds only the in-frame ones, with some missing. The sample carries some 50,000 clones, 85% to 90% recorded once. Material: CD4+ or CD8+ T cells sorted from blood, obtained in a trial of the OX40 agonist ivuxolimab. All receptors come from an adult with an advanced solid tumor such as melanoma, head and neck, liver or kidney cancer. CDR3s include the opening cysteine and the closing phenylalanine or tryptophan. D genes are given only for firm matches. Some rows mark clone size as missing; the rest say once, few, many or name a class of expanded clone.

D gene: .
V gene: TRBV7-2
J gene: TRBJ2-3
clone size: .
CDR3 protein: CASSLASRGRTDTQYF
CDR3 DNA: TGTGCCAGCAGCTTAGCCTCCAGGGGACGCACAGATACGCAGTATTTT

D gene: .
V gene: TRBV9
J gene: TRBJ1-3
clone size: few
CDR3 protein: CASSVARDLTSGNTIYF
CDR3 DNA: TGTGCCAGCAGCGTAGCCCGGGACTTAACTTCTGGAAACACCATATATTTT

D gene: .
V gene: TRBV2
J gene: TRBJ1-5
clone size: .
CDR3 protein: CASTLSEYNQPQHF
CDR3 DNA: TGTGCCAGCACCCTTTCAGAATACAATCAGCCCCAGCATTTT

D gene: TRBD1
V gene: TRBV6-5
J gene: TRBJ2-1
clone size: once
CDR3 protein: CASAFRDRVYNEQFF
CDR3 DNA: TGTGCCAGTGCGTTCCGGGACAGGGTATACAATGAGCAGTTCTTC

D gene: .
V gene: TRBV11-2
J gene: TRBJ1-4
clone size: .
CDR3 protein: CASSLIPVGATNEKLFF
CDR3 DNA: TGTGCCAGCAGCCTAATCCCGGTGGGGGCAACTAATGAAAAACTGTTTTTT

D gene: .
V gene: TRBV7-6
J gene: TRBJ1-4
clone size: few
CDR3 protein: CASSLEPTNEKLFF
CDR3 DNA: TGTGCCAGCAGCTTAGAACCAACTAATGAAAAACTGTTTTTT

D gene: .
V gene: TRBV14
J gene: TRBJ2-1
clone size: .
CDR3 protein: CASSQGRDFIYNEQFF
CDR3 DNA: TGTGCCAGCAGCCAAGGCCGGGACTTTATCTACAATGAGCAGTTCTTC

D gene: .
V gene: TRBV7-9
J gene: TRBJ2-3
clone size: .
CDR3 protein: CASSLDGATDTQYF
CDR3 DNA: TGTGCCAGCAGCTTGGACGGGGCCACAGATACGCAGTATTTT

D gene: .
V gene: TRBV13
J gene: TRBJ1-2
clone size: once
CDR3 protein: CASSLLGGGMPNYGYTF
CDR3 DNA: TGTGCCAGCAGCTTACTGGGAGGGGGTATGCCTAACTATGGCTACACCTTC

D gene: TRBD2
V gene: TRBV5-1
J gene: TRBJ2-3
clone size: .
CDR3 protein: CASSIGQGLHLGDTQYF
CDR3 DNA: TGCGCCAGCAGCATCGGGCAGGGACTACATCTGGGGGATACGCAGTATTTT

D gene: TRBD2
V gene: TRBV6-1
J gene: TRBJ2-1
clone size: .
CDR3 protein: CASSEALKKRGGNYNEQFF
CDR3 DNA: TGTGCCAGCAGTGAAGCGCTTAAAAAGCGGGGGGGAAACTACAATGAGCAGTTCTTC

D gene: TRBD2
V gene: TRBV9
J gene: TRBJ2-1
clone size: .
CDR3 protein: CASSPRASGNSPSSYNEQFF
CDR3 DNA: TGTGCCAGCAGCCCAAGGGCTAGCGGGAATTCCCCAAGCTCCTACAATGAGCAGTTCTTC

D gene: .
V gene: TRBV7-8
J gene: TRBJ2-1
clone size: medium-sized
CDR3 protein: CASSLAVSHNEQFF
CDR3 DNA: TGTGCCAGCAGCTTAGCGGTCAGCCACAATGAGCAGTTCTTC

D gene: TRBD1
V gene: TRBV5-1
J gene: TRBJ2-4
clone size: .
CDR3 protein: CASSSGPGQGNKNIQYF
CDR3 DNA: TGCGCCAGCAGCTCGGGACCGGGACAGGGGAACAAAAACATTCAGTACTTC

D gene: .
V gene: TRBV6-5
J gene: TRBJ1-2
clone size: .
CDR3 protein: CASSRQANYGYTF
CDR3 DNA: TGTGCCAGCAGTCGTCAAGCCAACTATGGCTACACCTTC

D gene: .
V gene: TRBV6-6
J gene: TRBJ1-5
clone size: .
CDR3 protein: CASEGRNSNQPQHF
CDR3 DNA: TGTGCCAGCGAAGGCAGGAATAGCAATCAGCCCCAGCATTTT

D gene: .
V gene: TRBV5-6
J gene: TRBJ1-5
clone size: .
CDR3 protein: CASSLQDNQPQHF
CDR3 DNA: TGTGCCAGCAGCCTACAGGACAATCAGCCCCAGCATTTT

D gene: .
V gene: TRBV5-8
J gene: TRBJ1-5
clone size: few
CDR3 protein: CASSLGGGAGRNQPQHF
CDR3 DNA: TGTGCCAGCAGCTTGGGAGGCGGGGCAGGGCGAAATCAGCCCCAGCATTTT

D gene: .
V gene: TRBV9
J gene: TRBJ1-5
clone size: .
CDR3 protein: CASSRQGNQPQHF
CDR3 DNA: TGTGCCAGCAGCCGACAGGGCAATCAGCCCCAGCATTTT

D gene: .
V gene: TRBV11-2
J gene: TRBJ1-1
clone size: once
CDR3 protein: CASSLREQNTEAFF
CDR3 DNA: TGTGCCAGCAGCTTAAGGGAGCAGAACACTGAAGCTTTCTTT

D gene: .
V gene: TRBV5-6
J gene: TRBJ1-4
clone size: .
CDR3 protein: CASSQQGGEKLFF
CDR3 DNA: TGTGCCAGCAGCCAGCAGGGAGGCGAAAAACTGTTTTTT

D gene: TRBD2
V gene: TRBV28
J gene: TRBJ2-3
clone size: .
CDR3 protein: CAGSRGRGGTDTQYF
CDR3 DNA: TGTGCCGGCAGCCGGGGGCGGGGGGGTACAGATACGCAGTATTTT

D gene: TRBD1
V gene: TRBV19
J gene: TRBJ2-2
clone size: .
CDR3 protein: CASTGTGVWANTGELFF
CDR3 DNA: TGTGCCAGTACGGGGACAGGAGTGTGGGCGAACACCGGGGAGCTGTTTTTT

D gene: .
V gene: TRBV14
J gene: TRBJ2-5
clone size: .
CDR3 protein: CASSQDWQGQETQYF
CDR3 DNA: TGTGCCAGCAGCCAAGATTGGCAGGGCCAAGAGACCCAGTACTTC

D gene: .
V gene: TRBV18
J gene: TRBJ2-1
clone size: .
CDR3 protein: CASSPMGNEQFF
CDR3 DNA: TGTGCCAGCTCACCAATGGGGAATGAGCAGTTCTTC

D gene: TRBD2
V gene: TRBV6-6
J gene: TRBJ2-3
clone size: once
CDR3 protein: CASSYERGNTDTQYF
CDR3 DNA: TGTGCCAGCAGTTACGAGCGGGGGAACACAGATACGCAGTATTTT

D gene: TRBD1
V gene: TRBV5-1
J gene: TRBJ1-1
clone size: .
CDR3 protein: CASSSGTGGLEAFF
CDR3 DNA: TGCGCCAGCAGCTCCGGGACAGGGGGCCTTGAAGCTTTCTTT